A selection of T cell receptor beta chains follows, all from one sample in a study of OX40 agonist ivuxolimab in advanced cancers. The assay was immunoSEQ multiplex PCR, and TCRdb's table has in-frame clones only and misses some. The sample includes over 80,000 clones, under 85% of them seen just once. Sample: CD4+ or CD8+ T cells sorted from blood, taken in a trial of the OX40 agonist ivuxolimab. The source is an adult with an advanced solid tumor such as melanoma, head and neck, liver or kidney cancer. Both conserved end residues are part of each CDR3. The order of the fields is V gene, clone size, J gene, D gene, CDR3 DNA, CDR3 protein. The D gene is left open where the match is weak. Where a row states a size, it is once, few, many or the class of an expanded clone; other rows omit it.

TRBV29-1	few	TRBJ2-7	NA	TGCAGCATCTCCCCGGGAGCCCCAACTGGGCAGCAGTACTTC	CSISPGAPTGQQYF
TRBV30	NA	TRBJ1-4	NA	TGTGCCTGGTTCCCTCGAAAAGGGGGGGTTTCAACTAATGAAAAACTGTTTTTT	CAWFPRKGGVSTNEKLFF
TRBV11-2	NA	TRBJ1-1	NA	TGTGCCAGCAGCCCACGACGGCCCGGGCTGAACACTGAAGCTTTCTTT	CASSPRRPGLNTEAFF
TRBV5-4	NA	TRBJ2-3	TRBD2	TGTGCCAGCAGCTCCGGACTAGCGGGGGGGCGGACAGATACGCAGTATTTT	CASSSGLAGGRTDTQYF
TRBV16	NA	TRBJ2-2	TRBD1	TGTGCCAGCAGCCAATGGGGAGAGACAGGGGCCGGGGAGCTGTTTTTT	CASSQWGETGAGELFF
TRBV6-1	NA	TRBJ1-3	TRBD1	TGTGCCAGCAGTGAAGCGTCGGCAGGGGGCGGAAACACCATATATTTT	CASSEASAGGGNTIYF
TRBV7-9	NA	TRBJ2-3	TRBD1	TGTGCCAGCAGCTCCGGGATAGGGACAGGGGGCTCTGATACGCAGTATTTT	CASSSGIGTGGSDTQYF
TRBV29-1	NA	TRBJ1-1	NA	TGCAGCGTTCGCAAAGACACTGAAGCTTTCTTT	CSVRKDTEAFF
TRBV5-1	NA	TRBJ1-1	NA	TGCGCCAGCAGCTTGCTGGGGTCGAACACTGAAGCTTTCTTT	CASSLLGSNTEAFF
TRBV7-8	NA	TRBJ1-6	TRBD1	TGTGCCAGCAGCGTCATCCAGGGGGCGCGGTCACCCCTCCACTTT	CASSVIQGARSPLHF
TRBV27	NA	TRBJ2-3	NA	TGTGCCAGCAGTTTAGCCGATACGCAGTATTTT	CASSLADTQYF
TRBV5-4	NA	TRBJ1-3	NA	TGTGCCAGCAGCAACAGGGATTTAGGGGGAAACACCATATATTTT	CASSNRDLGGNTIYF
TRBV10-3	once	TRBJ2-3	NA	TGTGCCATCAGGGACGTGTCTAGCACAGATACGCAGTATTTT	CAIRDVSSTDTQYF
TRBV6-5	NA	TRBJ2-7	TRBD1	TGTGCCAGCAGTTACTACGACAGGGCTTCCGAGCAGTACTTC	CASSYYDRASEQYF
TRBV5-1	NA	TRBJ2-1	NA	TGCGCCAGCAGCTTGTTGGCCGCCCACAATGAGCAGTTCTTC	CASSLLAAHNEQFF
TRBV7-6	once	TRBJ2-7	NA	TGTGCCAGCAGCTTAGAGGGTCAATCCTACGAGCAGTACTTC	CASSLEGQSYEQYF
TRBV27	NA	TRBJ2-7	NA	TGTGCCAGCAGTGGTGACAGAACCTACGAGCAGTACTTC	CASSGDRTYEQYF
TRBV2	NA	TRBJ2-2	TRBD1	TGTGCCAGCAAGGGGACAGGGGGCTTCGGGGAGCTGTTTTTT	CASKGTGGFGELFF
TRBV7-6	NA	TRBJ2-5	TRBD2	TGTGCCAGCCGAAACCCCGGGACTAGCGGGAGGGCGGAGACCCAGTACTTC	CASRNPGTSGRAETQYF
TRBV10-3	NA	TRBJ1-5	TRBD1	TGTGCCATCAGTGGGAAACAGGGGGCGACGCCCCAGCATTTT	CAISGKQGATPQHF
TRBV14	once	TRBJ2-7	NA	TGTGCCAGCAGCCAAGATTTAGTGCCCTACGAGCAGTACTTC	CASSQDLVPYEQYF
TRBV10-3	once	TRBJ2-1	TRBD2	TGTGCCATCAGTGACCCCGGACTAGCGGGAGGGCCGAATGAGCAGTTCTTC	CAISDPGLAGGPNEQFF
TRBV15	NA	TRBJ2-1	TRBD2	TGTGCCACCAGCAGAGTTGCCGGACTAGCGGGGGCCTCTGAGCAGTTCTTC	CATSRVAGLAGASEQFF
TRBV18	once	TRBJ2-7	NA	TGTGCCAGCTCACTCGCAGGGGACGAGCAGTACTTC	CASSLAGDEQYF
TRBV7-9	few	TRBJ1-4	NA	TGTGCCGGATTGGGTCCAACTAATGAAAAACTGTTTTTT	CAGLGPTNEKLFF
TRBV7-8	NA	TRBJ2-1	NA	TGTGCCAGCAGCTTACCGCTCCGGCAAGATCCCTACAATGAGCAGTTCTTC	CASSLPLRQDPYNEQFF
TRBV30	NA	TRBJ2-3	TRBD2	TGTGCCTGGAAAGCGGGGGGGTCAGATACGCAGTATTTT	CAWKAGGSDTQYF
TRBV2	few	TRBJ1-1	NA	TGTGCCAGCAGTGACCAGCCTGAAGCTTTCTTT	CASSDQPEAFF
TRBV4-3	NA	TRBJ2-3	TRBD2	TGCGCCAGCAGCCAAGATAGTGTAGCGGGGGGGCGGTATGGCACAGATACGCAGTATTTT	CASSQDSVAGGRYGTDTQYF
TRBV19	NA	TRBJ2-3	TRBD2	TGTGCCAGTAGTATCGGGCTAGCGGGAGTCACAGATACGCAGTATTTT	CASSIGLAGVTDTQYF
TRBV6-6	NA	TRBJ2-7	TRBD1	TGTGCCAGCAGGTACCCTGGGACAGGGGAATACGAGCAGTACTTC	CASRYPGTGEYEQYF
TRBV15	NA	TRBJ2-5	NA	TGTGCCACCAGCAGAGAGGGCACTGTTACCCAAGAGACCCAGTACTTC	CATSREGTVTQETQYF
TRBV19	NA	TRBJ1-1	NA	TGTGCCAGCGGATTTTTGAACACTGAAGCTTTCTTT	CASGFLNTEAFF
TRBV7-9	NA	TRBJ1-5	NA	TGTGCCAGCAGCTTAGATTATGGAGGGAATCAGCCCCAGCATTTT	CASSLDYGGNQPQHF
TRBV27	once	TRBJ2-1	NA	TGTGCCAGCAGTTTTGAAGCGTTTAATGAGCAGTTCTTC	CASSFEAFNEQFF
TRBV5-4	NA	TRBJ2-1	TRBD2	TGTGCCAGCAGCTTGGCTGTAGCGGGGCCCTACAATGAGCAGTTCTTC	CASSLAVAGPYNEQFF
TRBV6-5	NA	TRBJ1-1	NA	TGTGCCAGCAGTTACTCGACCGGGCCTGCCTTGATCGAAGCTTTCTTT	CASSYSTGPALIEAFF
TRBV30	few	TRBJ1-2	NA	TGTGCCTGGAGAGAGAACTATGGCTACACCTTC	CAWRENYGYTF
TRBV18	NA	TRBJ2-3	TRBD2	TGTGCCAGCTCACCACCGATTGCGGGAGCAGGAGATACGCAGTATTTT	CASSPPIAGAGDTQYF
TRBV21-1	NA	TRBJ2-3	NA	TGTGCCAGCAGTGGGGTTCCTGGGCACCAGAACGATACGCAGTATTTT	CASSGVPGHQNDTQYF
TRBV25-1	few	TRBJ1-5	NA	TGTGCCAGCAGTGGTTCGGCAGGAGGGGATCAGCCCCAGCATTTT	CASSGSAGGDQPQHF
TRBV7-2	NA	TRBJ2-3	NA	TGTGCCAGCAGCGCAGACACAGATACGCAGTATTTT	CASSADTDTQYF
TRBV18	NA	TRBJ2-7	NA	TGTGCCAGCTCACCGGGCCACGGGGGGCCCTACGAGCAGTACTTC	CASSPGHGGPYEQYF
TRBV7-2	NA	TRBJ2-1	NA	TGTGCCAGCAGCTTAGTAGGTGGGCGCGATGAGCAGTTCTTC	CASSLVGGRDEQFF
TRBV5-5	NA	TRBJ1-2	TRBD1	TGTGCCAGCAGCTTAGGGACAGGTAATCCGTACGGCTACACCTTC	CASSLGTGNPYGYTF